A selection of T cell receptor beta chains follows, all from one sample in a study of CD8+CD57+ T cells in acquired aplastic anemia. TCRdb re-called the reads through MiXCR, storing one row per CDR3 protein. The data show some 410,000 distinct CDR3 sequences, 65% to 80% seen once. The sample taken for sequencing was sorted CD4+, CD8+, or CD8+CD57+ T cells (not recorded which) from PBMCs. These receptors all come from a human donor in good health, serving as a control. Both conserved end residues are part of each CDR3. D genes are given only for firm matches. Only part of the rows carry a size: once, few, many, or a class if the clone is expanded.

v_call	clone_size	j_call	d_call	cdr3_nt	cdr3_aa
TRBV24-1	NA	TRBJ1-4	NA	TGTGCCACCAGTGAAGAGTCGGCAACTAATGAAAAGCTGTTTTTT	CATSEESATNEKLFF
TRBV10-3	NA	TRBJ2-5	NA	TGTGCCATCAGTGAGGTGAATGGAGAGACCCAGTACTTC	CAISEVNGETQYF
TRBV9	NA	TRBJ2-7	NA	TGTGCCAGCAGCGTAGGTACCTCCGGAGGCAGCCACTACTTC	CASSVGTSGGSHYF
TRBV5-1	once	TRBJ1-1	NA	TGCGTCAGCAGCCGAACACAAGCAATGAACACTGAAGCTTTCTTT	CVSSRTQAMNTEAFF
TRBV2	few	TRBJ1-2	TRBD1	TGTGCCAGCTTGTCCGGGACAGGGGGCCGGTATGGCTACACCTTC	CASLSGTGGRYGYTF
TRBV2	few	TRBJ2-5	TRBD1	TGTGCCAGCAGAGATGGACAGGGCGGGACCCAGTACTTC	CASRDGQGGTQYF
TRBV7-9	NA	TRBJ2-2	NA	TGTGCCAGCAGCGTATCGGCCGTTAGGGAGCTGTTTTTT	CASSVSAVRELFF
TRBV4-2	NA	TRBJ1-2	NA	TGTGCCAGCAGCCAAGATAACGCAGGCTTAGGTGGCTACACCTTC	CASSQDNAGLGGYTF
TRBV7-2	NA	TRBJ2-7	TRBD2	TGTGCCAGCAGCTTAACGCCTAGCGGGAATACTACGCAGGAGCAGTACTTC	CASSLTPSGNTTQEQYF
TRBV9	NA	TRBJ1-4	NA	TGTGCCAGCAGGGGGGGACAACCTAGTACATCGGGCCTTTTT	CASRGGQPSTSGLF
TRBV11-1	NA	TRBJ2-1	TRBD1	TGTGCCAGCAGTTCCCCGGGACAGGGATCCAATGAGCAGTTCTTC	CASSSPGQGSNEQFF
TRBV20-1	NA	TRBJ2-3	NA	TGCAGTGCTAGCCTAGGGAAAGGTTCGCCTACGCAGTATTTT	CSASLGKGSPTQYF
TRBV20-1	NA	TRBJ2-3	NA	TGCAGTGCTAGAGATCTGGGGGGGCGGTCAGATACGCAGTATTTT	CSARDLGGRSDTQYF
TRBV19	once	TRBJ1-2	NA	TGTGCCAGCAGTTCGAGCACTGGGGACGACTACTACTTC	CASSSSTGDDYYF
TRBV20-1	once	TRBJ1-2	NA	TGCAGTGCTAGAGCCCCCGGGCATGGCTACACCTTC	CSARAPGHGYTF
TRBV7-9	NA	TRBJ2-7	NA	TGTGCCAGCAGCTTGTCCGACGAGCAGTACTTC	CASSLSDEQYF
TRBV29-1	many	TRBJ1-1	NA	TGCAGCGTTGAAAGGGCAGGGAACACTGAAGCTTTCTTT	CSVERAGNTEAFF
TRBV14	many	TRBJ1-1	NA	TGTGCCAGCAGCCAAAATCCGGGATCTAGTGAAGCTTTCTTT	CASSQNPGSSEAFF
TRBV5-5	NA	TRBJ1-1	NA	TGTGCCAGCAGCTTAACGGGGACTGAAGCTGTAGCTTTCTTT	CASSLTGTEAVAFF
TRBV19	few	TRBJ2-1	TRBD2	TGTGCCAGTATGACTAGCGTCTACAATGAGCAGTTCTTC	CASMTSVYNEQFF
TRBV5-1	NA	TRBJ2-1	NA	TGTGCCAGCAGCCCGAATGAGGACAGTGACAATGAGCAGTTCTTC	CASSPNEDSDNEQFF
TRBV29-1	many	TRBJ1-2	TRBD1	TGCAGCGCCTCGACAGGGGCCGATTATGGCTACACCTTC	CSASTGADYGYTF
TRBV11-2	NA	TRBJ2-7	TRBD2	TGTGCCAGCAGCATACTAGCGGGGGATAACTCCTACGAGCAGTACTTC	CASSILAGDNSYEQYF
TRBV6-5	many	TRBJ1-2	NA	TGTGCCAGCACAGGCAGGCATAACTATGGCTACACCTTC	CASTGRHNYGYTF
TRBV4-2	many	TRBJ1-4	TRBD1	TGTGCCAGCAGCCGGGACAGAGAGAATGAAAAACTGTTTTTT	CASSRDRENEKLFF
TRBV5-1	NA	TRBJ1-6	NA	TGCGCCAGCAGCTTGAGTGGGCACGGTAAACCCCTCCACTTT	CASSLSGHGKPLHF
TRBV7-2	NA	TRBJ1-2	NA	TGCGCCAGCAGCTTGCCTGTTGGCGGTGGGCAAGGCCTCACCTTC	CASSLPVGGGQGLTF
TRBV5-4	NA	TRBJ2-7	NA	TGTGCCAGCAGCTCGGAGGCAGTCACCTACGAGCAGTACTTC	CASSSEAVTYEQYF
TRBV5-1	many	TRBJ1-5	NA	TGCGCCAGCAGCTTGGTTCCCGGGGATCAGCCCCAGCATTTT	CASSLVPGDQPQHF
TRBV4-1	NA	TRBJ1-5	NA	TGTGCCAGCAGTGAGACCAATAGCAATCAGCCCCAGCATTTT	CASSETNSNQPQHF
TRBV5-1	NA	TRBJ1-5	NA	TGCGCCAGCAGCGCCGGGGCAGCCGGGACTCAGCCCCAGCATTTT	CASSAGAAGTQPQHF
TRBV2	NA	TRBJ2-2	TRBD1	TGTGCCAGCAGCGTAACAGGGGGGAACACCGAAGAGCTGTTTTTT	CASSVTGGNTEELFF
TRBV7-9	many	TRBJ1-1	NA	TGTGCCAGCAGCTTAGTGGGCAGGAGCTCTGAAGCTTTCTTT	CASSLVGRSSEAFF
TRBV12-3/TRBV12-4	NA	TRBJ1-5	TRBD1	TGTGCCAGCACCGAGGACAGGGATAGCAATCAGCCCCAGCATTTT	CASTEDRDSNQPQHF
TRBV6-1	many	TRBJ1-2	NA	TGTGCCAGCAGTGAAAACCACAGGGTCTATGGCTACACCTTC	CASSENHRVYGYTF
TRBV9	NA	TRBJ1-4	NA	TGTGCCAGCAGCGTAGAGGATAGGAGAAATGAAAAACTGTTTTTT	CASSVEDRRNEKLFF
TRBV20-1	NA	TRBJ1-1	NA	TGCAGTGCTAGAGATACCGGGGCCAACACTGAAGCTTTCTTT	CSARDTGANTEAFF
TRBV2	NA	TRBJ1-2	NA	TGTGCCAGCAGCCACAGGGTCAGGGAGTCCTATGGCTACACCTTC	CASSHRVRESYGYTF
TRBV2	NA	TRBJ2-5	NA	TGTGCCAGCAGGGAGGGTAGTAGGACCCAGTACTTC	CASREGSRTQYF
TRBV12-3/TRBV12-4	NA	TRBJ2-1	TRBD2	TGTGCCAGCAGTTTGGTTAGCGGGGGGGCCGATGAGCAGTTCTTC	CASSLVSGGADEQFF
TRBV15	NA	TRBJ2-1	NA	TGTGCCACCAGCAGAGACCCGGCAGGCGGCAATGACTACTTCTTC	CATSRDPAGGNDYFF
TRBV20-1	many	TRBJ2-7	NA	TGCAGTGCTAGGTCAGGAGGGGGGACGTACGAGCAGTACTTC	CSARSGGGTYEQYF
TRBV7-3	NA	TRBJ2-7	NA	TGTGCCAGCAGCCATCAGATGAACACTGAAGCTTTCTTTTTC	CASSHQMNTEAFFF
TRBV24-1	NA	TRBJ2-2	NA	TGTGCCACCAGAGGGACCGGGGAGCTGTTTTTT	CATRGTGELFF
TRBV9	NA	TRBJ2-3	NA	TGTGCCAGCAGCCTCGAAGCCGTCCGGGATTCACCCTATTTT	CASSLEAVRDSPYF
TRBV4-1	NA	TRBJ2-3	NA	TGCGCCGGCAGCCAAGTTTACGCGTCGGATACGCAGTATTTT	CAGSQVYASDTQYF
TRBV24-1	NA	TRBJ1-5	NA	TGTGCCAGCAGTGACCCGGGGACGGCAGGTCAGCCCCAGCATTTT	CASSDPGTAGQPQHF
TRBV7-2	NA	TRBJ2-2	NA	TGTGCCAGCAGCTTGGGATATGGAACTGGATCACCCCTCTTT	CASSLGYGTGSPLF
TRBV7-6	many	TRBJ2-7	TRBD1	TGTGCCAGCAGCTTAGTAGGCCTCACAGGGGTCGAGCAGTACTTC	CASSLVGLTGVEQYF
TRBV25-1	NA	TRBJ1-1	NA	TGTGCCAGCAGTGAAATGAACACTGAAGCTTTCTTT	CASSEMNTEAFF
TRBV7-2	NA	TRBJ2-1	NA	TGTGCCAGCAGCTTTAAGGGGCTGGAGACCCAGTGCTTCCAGTTCTTC	CASSFKGLETQCFQFF
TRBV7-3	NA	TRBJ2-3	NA	TGTGCCAGCAGCTTAGCGGCAGGGGTTACAGATACGCAGTATTTT	CASSLAAGVTDTQYF
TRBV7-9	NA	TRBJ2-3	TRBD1	TGTGCCAGCAGCTTAGGGGACAGTAGCACAGATACGCAGTATTTT	CASSLGDSSTDTQYF
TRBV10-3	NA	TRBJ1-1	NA	TGTGCCATCAGCTTAGGGCAGACCATCAACACTGAAGATTTCTTT	CAISLGQTINTEDFF
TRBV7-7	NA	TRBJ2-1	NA	TGTGCTAGCAGCTTTAGGCGGGTGGTAGACAATCAGCAGTTCTTC	CASSFRRVVDNQQFF
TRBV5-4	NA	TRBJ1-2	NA	TGTGCCAGCAGCCAAGCTGCTAAATCCTATGGCTACACCTTC	CASSQAAKSYGYTF
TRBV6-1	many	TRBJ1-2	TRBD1	TGTGCCAGCAGTGAAGGCAGGGGGCGCAACTATGGCTACACCTTC	CASSEGRGRNYGYTF
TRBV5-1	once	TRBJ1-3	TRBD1	TGTGCCAGCAGTGCAGGGGGCAGGGGAGCTGGAAACACCATATATTTT	CASSAGGRGAGNTIYF